One sample yielded the 6 T cell receptor beta chains listed below, sequenced in a study of cytomegalovirus exposure and HLA in healthy donors. Both 60 Vbeta primers and 13 Jbeta primers went into the PCR. Assay: immunoSEQ multiplex PCR; the TCRdb copy retains only in-frame clones and omits some. The repertoire shows 140,000 to 150,000 clones; the top ten hold 0.8% to 1%. The sample comprised PBMCs. All receptors derive from a male donor in good health and CMV-seronegative.

The CDR3 DNA reads TGCGCCAGCAGCTTGGCGGGGGGGATGGGAACTGAAGCTTTCTTT. This encodes CASSLAGGMGTEAFF. The J gene is TRBJ1-1, the V gene TRBV5-1, with a tentative D call TRBD1 (5 bases). Germline lookup yields CDR1 SGHRS and CDR2 YFSETQ. CDR3 length: 15 residues. Between the trimmed V and J ends, which lost 0 bases and 5 bases, there was a span of 14 bases. Using reference TRBV5-1 and TRBJ1-1 for the parts outside the CDR3, the full variable domain is KAGVTQTPRYLIKTRGQQVTLSCSPISGHRSVSWYQQTPGQGLQFLFEYFSETQRNKGNFPGRFSGRQFSNSRSEMNVSTLELGDSALYLCASSLAGGMGTEAFFGQGTRLTVV.

The chain has TRBV19 and TRBJ2-7; 8 nucleotides align to TRBD2. V shed 4 bases and J 7 bases; nucleotides not matched to a gene: 9. The length of the CDR3 is 14 residues. Per the germline V gene, CDR1 is LNHDA and CDR2 is SQIVND (reference sequence). In nucleotides, the CDR3 is TGTGCCAGTAGTACCGGCCAGCGGGAGAGGGAGCAGTACTTC. It translates to CASSTGQREREQYF.

The chain couples TRBV30 to TRBJ1-5, with a tentative D call TRBD1 (5 bases). The CDR3 contains 12 residues. Trimming removed 5 bases from V and 2 bases from J, with 7 bases in between. The germline V gene has CDR1 GTSNPN and CDR2 SVGIG (reference sequence). The CDR3 sequence is CAWEGGNQPQHF. As DNA, the CDR3 is TGTGCCTGGGAAGGGGGCAATCAGCCCCAGCATTTT.

This rearrangement joins TRBV15 to TRBJ1-1, with D possibly matching TRBD1 (5 bases). Germline values: CDR1 LNHNV, CDR2 YYDKDF (reference sequence). The length of the CDR3 is 14 residues. Trimming shortened V by 0 bases and J by 3 bases, and 8 bases separated the two germline ends. The CDR3 nucleotides are TGTGCCACCAGCAGAGATCAAGGGGACACTGAAGCTTTCTTT. This sequence encodes CATSRDQGDTEAFF.

The chain recombines TRBV7-2 with TRBJ2-1, with D possibly TRBD1 on 5 matching bases. Germline values: CDR1 SGHTA, CDR2 FQGNSA. This CDR3 spans 15 amino acids. The V end lost 1 base, the J end lost 5 bases, and 12 bases lay between the germline ends. Here the CDR3 reads CASSLEGRENNEQFF. CDR3 sequence (DNA): TGTGCCAGCAGCTTAGAGGGCAGGGAAAACAATGAGCAGTTCTTC.

The chain is built from TRBV30 and TRBJ1-2, with D maybe TRBD1 (5 bases). Trimming cost V 3 bases and J 4 bases, with 12 bases left between them. The germline V gene has CDR1 GTSNPN and CDR2 SVGIG (reference sequence). The CDR3 has 13 residues. CDR3 loop: CAWSRAGRYGYTF. CDR3 coding DNA: TGTGCCTGGAGCCGAGCGGGACGCTATGGCTACACCTTC.